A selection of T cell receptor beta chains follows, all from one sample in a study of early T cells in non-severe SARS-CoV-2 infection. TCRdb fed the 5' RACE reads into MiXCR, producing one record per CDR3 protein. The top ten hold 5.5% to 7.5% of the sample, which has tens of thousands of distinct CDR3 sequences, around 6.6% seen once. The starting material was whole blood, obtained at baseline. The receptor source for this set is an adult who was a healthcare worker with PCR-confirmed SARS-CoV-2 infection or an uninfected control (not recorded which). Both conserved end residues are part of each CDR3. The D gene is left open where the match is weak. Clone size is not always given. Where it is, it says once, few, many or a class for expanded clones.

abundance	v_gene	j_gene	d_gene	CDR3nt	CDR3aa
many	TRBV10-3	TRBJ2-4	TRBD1	TGTGCCATCAGTCGGGACAGGCCTGACAAAAACATTCAGTACTTC	CAISRDRPDKNIQYF
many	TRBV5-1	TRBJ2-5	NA	TGCGCCAGCAGCCTGAATGGAGTTCTTTTCGGAGAGACCCAGTACTTC	CASSLNGVLFGETQYF
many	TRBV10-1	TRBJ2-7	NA	TGCGCCAGCAGTGAATGTTCCTACGAGCAGTACTTC	CASSECSYEQYF
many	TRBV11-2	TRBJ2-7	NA	TGTGCCAGCAGCTTAGCTCCACCGAACAGGGTCCGACACTTC	CASSLAPPNRVRHF
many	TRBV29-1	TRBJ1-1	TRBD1	TGCAGCGTTTCTGGGACAGGTCTAAATGCTTTCTTT	CSVSGTGLNAFF
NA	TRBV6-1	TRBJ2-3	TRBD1	TGTGCCAGCAGTACCTGGGGACAGGGGGCGCCGAGCACGCAGTATTTT	CASSTWGQGAPSTQYF
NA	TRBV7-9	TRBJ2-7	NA	TGTGCCAGCAGCTCGACGGAGCGAAAGTATGAGCAGTACTTC	CASSSTERKYEQYF
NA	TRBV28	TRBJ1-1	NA	TGTGCCAGCAGTTTTGGGGAGGGTGGGACTGAAGCTTTCTTT	CASSFGEGGTEAFF
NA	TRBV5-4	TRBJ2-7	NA	TGTGCCAGCAGCCCCCGCGGCGGGAAGCCCTACGAGCAGTACTTC	CASSPRGGKPYEQYF
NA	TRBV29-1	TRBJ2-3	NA	TGCAGCGTCGGCCCGTCTGATACGCAGTATTTT	CSVGPSDTQYF
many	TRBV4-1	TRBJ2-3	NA	TGCGCCAGCAGCCAAGATTCAACGCGGGCGGAGCATACGCAGTATTTT	CASSQDSTRAEHTQYF
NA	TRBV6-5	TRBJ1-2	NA	TGTGCCAGCAGTTACCAGGGTATGGGGTACTATGGCTACACCTTC	CASSYQGMGYYGYTF
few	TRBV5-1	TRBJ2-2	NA	TGCGCCAGCGCCGTCGCGGGCCGGATGGAGTACGGGGAGCTGTTTTTT	CASAVAGRMEYGELFF
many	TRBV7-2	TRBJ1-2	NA	TGTGCCAGCAGCCAGCAGGGAGGGGATGGCTACACCTTC	CASSQQGGDGYTF
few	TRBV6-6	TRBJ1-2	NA	TGTGCCAGCCCCCGTAGCGGAGACAGGATCTATGGCTACACCTTC	CASPRSGDRIYGYTF
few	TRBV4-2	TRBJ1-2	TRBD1	TGTGCCAGCAGCCGGACAGGGGGGACCTATGGCTACACCTTC	CASSRTGGTYGYTF
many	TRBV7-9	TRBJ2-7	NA	TGTGCCAGCAGAGAGGACGGGGGCGCCTACGAGCAGTACTTC	CASREDGGAYEQYF
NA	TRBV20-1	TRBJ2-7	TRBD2	TGCAGTGCTAGAGATATGGGGCTAGCGGGGGAAGAGCAGTACTTC	CSARDMGLAGEEQYF
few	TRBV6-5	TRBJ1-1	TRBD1	TGTGCCAGCAGGGGGACAGAGACTACTGAAGCTTTCTTT	CASRGTETTEAFF
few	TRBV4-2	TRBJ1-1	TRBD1	TGTGCCAGCAGCCAAGAATTGGTTGGAGGGGGCGCTGAAGCTTTCTTT	CASSQELVGGGAEAFF